The rows below give T cell receptor beta chains drawn from one sample of a study of blood T cells in healthy people across ages. One entry per CDR3 protein results from TCRdb running MiXCR on the 5' RACE reads. This table has about 1.8 million distinct CDR3 sequences, around half appearing once. The sample taken for sequencing was blood. Every receptor here comes from a woman between 40 and 55 years old in good health. The CDR3 runs from the conserved cysteine through the conserved F or W. The order of the fields is J gene, V gene, clone size, D gene, CDR3 DNA, CDR3 protein. D genes are given only for firm matches. Not every row has a clone size; where given, it reads once, few, many or a size class.

J gene: TRBJ2-3; V gene: TRBV7-3; clone size: .; D gene: TRBD2; CDR3 DNA: TGTGCCAGCAGCTTAACGGCGACTTTAGCGGGCGATACGCAGTATTTT; CDR3 protein: CASSLTATLAGDTQYF
J gene: TRBJ2-3; V gene: TRBV25-1; clone size: few; D gene: TRBD2; CDR3 DNA: TGTGCCGCTTCATCAAGCGGGGTAACTACAGATACGCAGTATTTT; CDR3 protein: CAASSSGVTTDTQYF
J gene: TRBJ2-5; V gene: TRBV4-1; clone size: many; D gene: .; CDR3 DNA: TGCGCCAGCAGCCAAGATACAGGACGAGAGACCCAGTACTTC; CDR3 protein: CASSQDTGRETQYF
J gene: TRBJ2-7; V gene: TRBV6-5; clone size: many; D gene: .; CDR3 DNA: TGTGCCAGCAGTACAACAGATTACGAGCAGTACTTC; CDR3 protein: CASSTTDYEQYF
J gene: TRBJ1-4; V gene: TRBV6-2/TRBV6-3; clone size: .; D gene: .; CDR3 DNA: TGTGCCAGCAGTTACAACGGGGTGTATGAAAAACTGTTTTTT; CDR3 protein: CASSYNGVYEKLFF
J gene: TRBJ2-3; V gene: TRBV6-2/TRBV6-3; clone size: .; D gene: TRBD2; CDR3 DNA: TGTGCCAGCAGTTTCCTAGCGGGGGGGCATAAAGATACGCAGTATTTT; CDR3 protein: CASSFLAGGHKDTQYF
J gene: TRBJ1-1; V gene: TRBV13; clone size: few; D gene: .; CDR3 DNA: TGTGCCAGCAGCATCCGCGACCTGAACACTGAAGCTTTCTTT; CDR3 protein: CASSIRDLNTEAFF
J gene: TRBJ2-5; V gene: TRBV12-3/TRBV12-4; clone size: many; D gene: TRBD1; CDR3 DNA: TGTGCCAGCAGTCGGACAGGGGGCCACGAGACCCAGTACTTC; CDR3 protein: CASSRTGGHETQYF
J gene: TRBJ2-7; V gene: TRBV7-2; clone size: few; D gene: .; CDR3 DNA: TGTGCCAGTAATATTCCGACCCCTCCCTACGAGCAGTACTTC; CDR3 protein: CASNIPTPPYEQYF
J gene: TRBJ1-2; V gene: TRBV10-2; clone size: .; D gene: .; CDR3 DNA: TGCGCCAGCAGTGAGTCAAGGGGAGCTAACTATGGCTACACCTTC; CDR3 protein: CASSESRGANYGYTF
J gene: TRBJ2-5; V gene: TRBV4-2; clone size: .; D gene: TRBD2; CDR3 DNA: TGTGCCAGCAGCCTCACCCCGGCGGGGGGAGAGACCCAGTACTTC; CDR3 protein: CASSLTPAGGETQYF
J gene: TRBJ1-1; V gene: TRBV6-2/TRBV6-3; clone size: .; D gene: TRBD1; CDR3 DNA: TGTGCCAGCAGTGTCAGGGGACAGGGGACGATTGAAGCTTTCTTT; CDR3 protein: CASSVRGQGTIEAFF
J gene: TRBJ2-6; V gene: TRBV28; clone size: .; D gene: TRBD1; CDR3 DNA: TGTGCCAGCACTCCCAGGAGGGGACAGGGGGCTTTTGGGGCCAACGTCCTGACTTTC; CDR3 protein: CASTPRRGQGAFGANVLTF
J gene: TRBJ2-1; V gene: TRBV27; clone size: .; D gene: .; CDR3 DNA: TGTGCCAGCAGTTTTAGACGGGACTACAATGAGCAGTTCTTC; CDR3 protein: CASSFRRDYNEQFF
J gene: TRBJ1-2; V gene: TRBV7-9; clone size: .; D gene: .; CDR3 DNA: TGTGCCAGCAGCGAGCAGGGGTGGGGTGGCTACACCTTC; CDR3 protein: CASSEQGWGGYTF
J gene: TRBJ2-5; V gene: TRBV24-1; clone size: .; D gene: TRBD2; CDR3 DNA: TGTGCCACCAGTGGGGGGGGAGAGACCCAGTACTTC; CDR3 protein: CATSGGGETQYF
J gene: TRBJ2-7; V gene: TRBV28; clone size: many; D gene: .; CDR3 DNA: TGTGCCAGCAGTTCGGACGGCTACGAGCAGTACTTC; CDR3 protein: CASSSDGYEQYF
J gene: TRBJ1-1; V gene: TRBV29-1; clone size: .; D gene: TRBD1; CDR3 DNA: TGCAGCGTTCAGGTGACAGGGAATTTCCAAGCTTTCTTT; CDR3 protein: CSVQVTGNFQAFF
J gene: TRBJ2-7; V gene: TRBV24-1; clone size: .; D gene: .; CDR3 DNA: .; CDR3 protein: CATSDFGEAQYF
J gene: TRBJ2-4; V gene: TRBV20-1; clone size: .; D gene: TRBD2; CDR3 DNA: TGCAGTGCTAGACGGACTAGCGGGGGGCTGTTAGCCAAAAACATTCAGTACTTC; CDR3 protein: CSARRTSGGLLAKNIQYF
J gene: TRBJ1-5; V gene: TRBV10-3; clone size: .; D gene: TRBD1; CDR3 DNA: TGTGCCATCAGCACGGACAGGGGCCAGCCCCAGCATTTT; CDR3 protein: CAISTDRGQPQHF
J gene: TRBJ2-7; V gene: TRBV11-2; clone size: once; D gene: TRBD1; CDR3 DNA: TGTGCCAGCAGCTTCGGGACAGGGGCGGGCGAGCAGTACTTC; CDR3 protein: CASSFGTGAGEQYF
J gene: TRBJ2-7; V gene: TRBV28; clone size: .; D gene: TRBD1; CDR3 DNA: TGTGCCAGCCGTCAGTCGACAGGGACCTACGAGCAGTACTTC; CDR3 protein: CASRQSTGTYEQYF
J gene: TRBJ2-1; V gene: TRBV28; clone size: .; D gene: TRBD2; CDR3 DNA: TGTGCCAGCGCTTCGGGGGGGCCGCGTAATGAGCAGTTCTTC; CDR3 protein: CASASGGPRNEQFF
J gene: TRBJ1-2; V gene: TRBV6-2/TRBV6-3; clone size: .; D gene: .; CDR3 DNA: TGTGCCAGCAGTCCCCTGTTAAGGGCTCCCTATGGCTACACCTTC; CDR3 protein: CASSPLLRAPYGYTF
J gene: TRBJ2-3; V gene: TRBV20-1; clone size: .; D gene: TRBD1; CDR3 DNA: TGCAGTGCTAGTGGTGGGACGGACAGGGGGCGCACAGATACGCAGTATTTT; CDR3 protein: CSASGGTDRGRTDTQYF
J gene: TRBJ2-5; V gene: TRBV28; clone size: .; D gene: .; CDR3 DNA: TGTGCCAGCAGTTTGATTTCTGGGGGCGTAGAGACCCAGTACTTC; CDR3 protein: CASSLISGGVETQYF